This T cell receptor beta chain is drawn from a study of cytomegalovirus exposure and HLA in healthy donors. Study background: From HLA-typed donors, an early data release held tens of millions of unique TCRs. Whole-study findings and limits: Data from an earlier analysis indicated that most TCR beta V segments were productive either about 90% or about 30% of the time. The study recorded some 160 TCR beta chains that were cytomegalovirus-associated. With later analysis, a missense DCLRE1C variant became linked to TCR beta V- and J-gene trimming.

About this clone: Its cognate antigen is unknown.

Trimming took 0 bases from V and 6 from J; bases not matched to a gene: 1. This CDR3 has 13 residues. The germline V gene encodes CDR1 SGHTA and CDR2 FQGTGA. The PCR made use of 60 Vbeta and 13 Jbeta primers. TCRdb's table, derived via immunoSEQ multiplex PCR, lists solely in-frame clones and lacks some. The sample lists over 80,000 clones, 70% to 75% occurring once. V gene TRBV7-3 combines with J gene TRBJ1-1; 7 bases fit TRBD1. The sequencing sample was made of PBMCs. This TCR was sampled from a man aged 40-49 years in good health and CMV-seronegative. The CDR3 sequence is CASSLTTGSEAFF. The CDR3 DNA follows: TGTGCCAGCAGCTTAACGACAGGGTCTGAAGCTTTCTTT.